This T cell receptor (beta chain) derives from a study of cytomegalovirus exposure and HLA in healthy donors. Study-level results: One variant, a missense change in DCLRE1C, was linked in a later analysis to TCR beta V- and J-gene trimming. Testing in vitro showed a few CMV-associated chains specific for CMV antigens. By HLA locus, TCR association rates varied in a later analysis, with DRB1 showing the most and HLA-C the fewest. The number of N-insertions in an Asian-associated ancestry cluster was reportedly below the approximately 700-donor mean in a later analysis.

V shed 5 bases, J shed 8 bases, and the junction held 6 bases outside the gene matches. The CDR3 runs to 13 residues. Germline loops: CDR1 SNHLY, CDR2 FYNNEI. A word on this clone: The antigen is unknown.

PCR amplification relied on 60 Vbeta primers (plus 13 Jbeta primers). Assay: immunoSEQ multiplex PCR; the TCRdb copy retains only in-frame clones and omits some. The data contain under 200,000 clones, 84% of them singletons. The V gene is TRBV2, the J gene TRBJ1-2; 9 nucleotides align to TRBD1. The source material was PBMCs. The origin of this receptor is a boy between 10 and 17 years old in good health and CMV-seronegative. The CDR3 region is CASSFRQGGGYTF. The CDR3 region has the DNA TGTGCCAGCAGTTTCAGACAGGGGGGGGGCTACACCTTC. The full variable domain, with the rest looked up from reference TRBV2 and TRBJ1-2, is EPEVTQTPSHQVTQMGQEVILRCVPISNHLYFYWYRQILGQKVEFLVSFYNNEISEKSEIFDDQFSVERPDGSNFTLKIRSTKLEDSAMYFCASSFRQGGGYTFGSGTRLTVV.